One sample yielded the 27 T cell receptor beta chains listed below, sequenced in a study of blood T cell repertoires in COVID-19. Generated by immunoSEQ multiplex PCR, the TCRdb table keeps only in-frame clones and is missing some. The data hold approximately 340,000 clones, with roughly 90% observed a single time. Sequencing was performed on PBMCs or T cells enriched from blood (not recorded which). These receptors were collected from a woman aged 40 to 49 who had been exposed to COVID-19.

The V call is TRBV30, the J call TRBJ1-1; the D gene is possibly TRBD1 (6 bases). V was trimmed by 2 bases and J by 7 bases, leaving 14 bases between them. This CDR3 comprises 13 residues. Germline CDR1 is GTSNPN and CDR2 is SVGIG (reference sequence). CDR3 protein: CAWSNSQGSEAFF. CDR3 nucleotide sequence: TGTGCCTGGAGTAATTCCCAGGGGAGTGAAGCTTTCTTT.

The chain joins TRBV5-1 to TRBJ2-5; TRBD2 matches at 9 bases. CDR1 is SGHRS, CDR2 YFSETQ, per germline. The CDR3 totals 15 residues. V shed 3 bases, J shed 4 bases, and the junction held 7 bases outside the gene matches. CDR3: CASSWSGRSRETQYF. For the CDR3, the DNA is TGCGCCAGCAGCTGGAGCGGGAGGTCCAGAGAGACCCAGTACTTC. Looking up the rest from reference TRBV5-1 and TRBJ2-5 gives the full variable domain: KAGVTQTPRYLIKTRGQQVTLSCSPISGHRSVSWYQQTPGQGLQFLFEYFSETQRNKGNFPGRFSGRQFSNSRSEMNVSTLELGDSALYLCASSWSGRSRETQYFGPGTRLLVL.

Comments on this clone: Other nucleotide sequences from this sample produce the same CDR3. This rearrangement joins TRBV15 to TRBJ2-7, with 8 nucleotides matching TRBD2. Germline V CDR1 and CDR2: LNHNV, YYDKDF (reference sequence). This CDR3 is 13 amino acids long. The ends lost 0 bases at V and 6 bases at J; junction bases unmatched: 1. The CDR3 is CATSRDRGGEQYF. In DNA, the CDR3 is TGTGCCACCAGCAGAGATCGGGGGGGCGAGCAGTACTTC.

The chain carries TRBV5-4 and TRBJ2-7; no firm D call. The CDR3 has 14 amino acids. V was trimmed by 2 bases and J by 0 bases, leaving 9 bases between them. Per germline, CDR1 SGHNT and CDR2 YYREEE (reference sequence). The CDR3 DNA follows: TGTGCCAGCAGCTTACCTACTGTCTCCTACGAGCAGTACTTC. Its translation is CASSLPTVSYEQYF.

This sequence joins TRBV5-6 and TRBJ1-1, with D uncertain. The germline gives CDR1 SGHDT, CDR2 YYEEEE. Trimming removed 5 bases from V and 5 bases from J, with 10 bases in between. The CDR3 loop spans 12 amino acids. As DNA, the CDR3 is TGTGCCAGCAGTATCCACAAGACTGAAGCTTTCTTT. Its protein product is CASSIHKTEAFF.

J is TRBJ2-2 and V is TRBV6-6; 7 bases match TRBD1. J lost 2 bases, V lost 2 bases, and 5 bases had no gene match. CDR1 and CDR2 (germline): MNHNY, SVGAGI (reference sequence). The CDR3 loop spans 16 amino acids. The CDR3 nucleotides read TGTGCCAGCAGTTACCGACAGGGCGGAAACACCGGGGAGCTGTTTTTT. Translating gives CASSYRQGGNTGELFF.

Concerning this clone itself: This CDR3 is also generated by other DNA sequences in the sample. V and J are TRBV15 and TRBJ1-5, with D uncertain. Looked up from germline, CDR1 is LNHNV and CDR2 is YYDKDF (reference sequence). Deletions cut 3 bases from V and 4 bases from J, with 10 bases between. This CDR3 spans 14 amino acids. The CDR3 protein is CATSREGGNQPQHF. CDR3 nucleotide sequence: TGTGCCACCAGCAGGGAGGGAGGGAATCAGCCCCAGCATTTT.

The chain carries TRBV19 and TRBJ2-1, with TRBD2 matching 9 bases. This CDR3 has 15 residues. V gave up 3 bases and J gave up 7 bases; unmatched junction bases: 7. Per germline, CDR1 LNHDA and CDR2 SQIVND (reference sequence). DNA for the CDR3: TGTGCCAGTAGTATCGGCGGGAGGGCAGGAAATGAGCAGTTCTTC. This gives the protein CASSIGGRAGNEQFF.

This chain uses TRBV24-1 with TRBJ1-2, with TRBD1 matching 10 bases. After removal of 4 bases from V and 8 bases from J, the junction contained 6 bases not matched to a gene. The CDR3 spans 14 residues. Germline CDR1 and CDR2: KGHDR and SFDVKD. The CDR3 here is CATSERDRGKGYTF. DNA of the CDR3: TGTGCCACCAGTGAACGGGACAGGGGAAAGGGCTACACCTTC.

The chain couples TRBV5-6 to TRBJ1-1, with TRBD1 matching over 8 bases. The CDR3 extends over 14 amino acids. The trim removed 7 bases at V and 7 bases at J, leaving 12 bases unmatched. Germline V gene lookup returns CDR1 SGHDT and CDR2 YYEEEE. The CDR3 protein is CASRAGTGAVEAFF. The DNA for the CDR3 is TGTGCCAGCCGGGCCGGGACAGGCGCCGTTGAAGCTTTCTTT.

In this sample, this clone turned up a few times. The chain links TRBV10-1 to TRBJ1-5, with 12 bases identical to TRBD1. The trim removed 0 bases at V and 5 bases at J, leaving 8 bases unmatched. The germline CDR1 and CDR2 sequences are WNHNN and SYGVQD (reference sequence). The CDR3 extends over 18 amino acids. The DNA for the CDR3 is TGCGCCAGCAGTGAGTCGGGACAGGGGGCGCGTAGTGATCAGCCCCAGCATTTT. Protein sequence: CASSESGQGARSDQPQHF.

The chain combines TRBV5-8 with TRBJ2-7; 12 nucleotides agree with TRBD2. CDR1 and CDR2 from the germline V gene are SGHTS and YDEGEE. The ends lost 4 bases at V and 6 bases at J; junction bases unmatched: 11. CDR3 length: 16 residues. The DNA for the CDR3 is TGTGCCAGCAGCCTCCTAGAGACTAGCGGGAGACGCGAGCAGTACTTC. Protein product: CASSLLETSGRREQYF. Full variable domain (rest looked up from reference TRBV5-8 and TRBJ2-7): EAGVTQSPTHLIKTRGQQATLRCSPISGHTSVYWYQQALGLGLQFLLWYDEGEERNRGNFPPRFSGRQFPNYSSELNVNALELEDSALYLCASSLLETSGRREQYFGPGTRLTVT.

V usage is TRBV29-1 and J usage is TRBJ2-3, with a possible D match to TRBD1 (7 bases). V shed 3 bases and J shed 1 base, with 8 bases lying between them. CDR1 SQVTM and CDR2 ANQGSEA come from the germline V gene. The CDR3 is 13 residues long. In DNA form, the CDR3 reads TGCAGCGTTGACAGGGGGGGCACAGATACGCAGTATTTT. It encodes CSVDRGGTDTQYF.

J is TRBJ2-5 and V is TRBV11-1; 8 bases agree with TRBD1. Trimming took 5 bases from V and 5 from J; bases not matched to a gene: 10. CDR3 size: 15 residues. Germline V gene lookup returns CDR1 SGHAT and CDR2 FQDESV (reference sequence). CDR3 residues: CASSPRTGMEETQYF. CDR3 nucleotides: TGTGCCAGCAGCCCACGGACAGGGATGGAGGAGACCCAGTACTTC. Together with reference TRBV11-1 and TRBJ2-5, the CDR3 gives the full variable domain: EAEVAQSPRYKITEKSQAVAFWCDPISGHATLYWYRQILGQGPELLVQFQDESVVDDSQLPKDRFSAERLKGVDSTLKIQPAELGDSAMYLCASSPRTGMEETQYFGPGTRLLVL.

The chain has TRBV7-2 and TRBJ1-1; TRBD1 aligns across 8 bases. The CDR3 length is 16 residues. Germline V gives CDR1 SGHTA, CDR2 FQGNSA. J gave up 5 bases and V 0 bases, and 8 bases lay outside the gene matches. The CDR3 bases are TGTGCCAGCAGCTTAGCGCGGGTCAGGGGGCAAACTGAAGCTTTCTTT. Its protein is CASSLARVRGQTEAFF. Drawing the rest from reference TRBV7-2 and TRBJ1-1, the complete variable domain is GAGVSQSPSNKVTEKGKDVELRCDPISGHTALYWYRQSLGQGLEFLIYFQGNSAPDKSGLPSDRFSAERTGGSVSTLTIQRTQQEDSAVYLCASSLARVRGQTEAFFGQGTRLTVV.

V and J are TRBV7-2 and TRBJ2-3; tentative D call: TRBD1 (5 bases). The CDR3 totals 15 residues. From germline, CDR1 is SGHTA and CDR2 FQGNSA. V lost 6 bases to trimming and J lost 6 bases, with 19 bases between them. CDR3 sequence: CASSSQAGIADTQYF. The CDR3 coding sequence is TGTGCCAGCAGTTCTCAGGCAGGGATTGCGGATACGCAGTATTTT.

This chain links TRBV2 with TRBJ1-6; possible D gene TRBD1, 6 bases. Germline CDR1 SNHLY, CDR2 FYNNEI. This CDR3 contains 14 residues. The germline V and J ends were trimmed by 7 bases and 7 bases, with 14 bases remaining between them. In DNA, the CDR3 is TGTGCCAGCAAACCAGACAGGAGAAATTCACCCCTCCACTTT. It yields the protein CASKPDRRNSPLHF.

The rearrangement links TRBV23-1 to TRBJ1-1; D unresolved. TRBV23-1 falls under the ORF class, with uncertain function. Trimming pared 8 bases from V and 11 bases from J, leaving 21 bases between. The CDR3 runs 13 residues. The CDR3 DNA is TGCGCCAGCCCGCCGCGGATTTCCCCATGGGCTTTCTTT. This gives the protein CASPPRISPWAFF.

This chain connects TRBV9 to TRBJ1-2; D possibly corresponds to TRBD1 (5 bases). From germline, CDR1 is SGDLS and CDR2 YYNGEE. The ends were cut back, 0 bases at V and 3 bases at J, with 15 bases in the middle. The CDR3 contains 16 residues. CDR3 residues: CASSVGQGPLDYGYTF. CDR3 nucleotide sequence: TGTGCCAGCAGCGTAGGCCAGGGTCCATTAGACTATGGCTACACCTTC.

Here the CDR3 reads CAWSALDRDRTYGYTF. The CDR3 bases are TGTGCCTGGAGTGCACTGGACCGGGACAGGACTTATGGCTACACCTTC. V gene TRBV30 combines with J gene TRBJ1-2; TRBD1 matches at 8 bases. Trimming cost V 1 base and J 5 bases; bases outside gene matches: 12. This CDR3 is built from 16 residues. Per the germline V gene, CDR1 is GTSNPN and CDR2 is SVGIG (reference sequence).

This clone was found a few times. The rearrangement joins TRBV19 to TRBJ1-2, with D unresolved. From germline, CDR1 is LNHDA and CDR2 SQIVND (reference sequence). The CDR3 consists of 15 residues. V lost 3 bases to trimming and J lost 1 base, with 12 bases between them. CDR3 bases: TGTGCCAGTAGTATGGGAGGGCGTGTTAACTATGGCTACACCTTC. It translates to CASSMGGRVNYGYTF.

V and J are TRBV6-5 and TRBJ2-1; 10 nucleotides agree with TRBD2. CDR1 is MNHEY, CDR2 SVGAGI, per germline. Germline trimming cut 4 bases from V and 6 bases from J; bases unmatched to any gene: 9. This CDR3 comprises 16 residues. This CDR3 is CASSSAGGLTGNEQFF. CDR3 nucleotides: TGTGCCAGCAGTTCAGCGGGAGGGCTTACGGGCAATGAGCAGTTCTTC.

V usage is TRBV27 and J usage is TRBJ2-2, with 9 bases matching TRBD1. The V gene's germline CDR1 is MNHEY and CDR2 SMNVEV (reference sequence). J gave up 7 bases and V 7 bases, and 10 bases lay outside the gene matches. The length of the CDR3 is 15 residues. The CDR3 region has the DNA TGTGCCAGCAAGAAAGGGACAGGGATGATCGGGGAGCTGTTTTTT. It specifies CASKKGTGMIGELFF.

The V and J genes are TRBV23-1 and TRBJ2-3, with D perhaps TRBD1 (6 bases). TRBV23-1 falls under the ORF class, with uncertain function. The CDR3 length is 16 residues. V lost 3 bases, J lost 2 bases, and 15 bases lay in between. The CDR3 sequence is CASSHTTGDYTDTQYF. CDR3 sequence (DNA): TGCGCCAGCAGTCATACGACAGGCGATTACACAGATACGCAGTATTTT.

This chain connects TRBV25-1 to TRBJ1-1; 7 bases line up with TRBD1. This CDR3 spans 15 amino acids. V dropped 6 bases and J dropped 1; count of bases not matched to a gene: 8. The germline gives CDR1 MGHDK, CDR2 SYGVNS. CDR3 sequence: CASRREAGGNTEAFF. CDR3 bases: TGTGCCAGCAGGAGGGAGGCAGGGGGGAACACTGAAGCTTTCTTT. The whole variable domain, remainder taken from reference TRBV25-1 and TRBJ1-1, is EADIYQTPRYLVIGTGKKITLECSQTMGHDKMYWYQQDPGMELHLIHYSYGVNSTEKGDLSSESTVSRIRTEHFPLTLESARPSHTSQYLCASRREAGGNTEAFFGQGTRLTVV.

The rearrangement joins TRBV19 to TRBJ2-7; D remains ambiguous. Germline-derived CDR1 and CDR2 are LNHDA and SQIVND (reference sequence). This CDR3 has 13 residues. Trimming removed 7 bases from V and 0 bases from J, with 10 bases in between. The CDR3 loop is CASKGSVSYEQYF. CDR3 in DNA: TGTGCCAGTAAAGGAAGCGTCTCCTACGAGCAGTACTTC.

CDR3 DNA: TGTGCCAGCAGGACTTCAGGGGAACCAAACACCATATATTTT. It translates to CASRTSGEPNTIYF. The chain has TRBV27 and TRBJ1-3, with D perhaps TRBD1 (6 bases). Trimming pared 6 bases from V and 6 bases from J, leaving 15 bases between. Germline V gene sequence: CDR1 MNHEY, CDR2 SMNVEV (reference sequence). CDR3 size: 14 residues.